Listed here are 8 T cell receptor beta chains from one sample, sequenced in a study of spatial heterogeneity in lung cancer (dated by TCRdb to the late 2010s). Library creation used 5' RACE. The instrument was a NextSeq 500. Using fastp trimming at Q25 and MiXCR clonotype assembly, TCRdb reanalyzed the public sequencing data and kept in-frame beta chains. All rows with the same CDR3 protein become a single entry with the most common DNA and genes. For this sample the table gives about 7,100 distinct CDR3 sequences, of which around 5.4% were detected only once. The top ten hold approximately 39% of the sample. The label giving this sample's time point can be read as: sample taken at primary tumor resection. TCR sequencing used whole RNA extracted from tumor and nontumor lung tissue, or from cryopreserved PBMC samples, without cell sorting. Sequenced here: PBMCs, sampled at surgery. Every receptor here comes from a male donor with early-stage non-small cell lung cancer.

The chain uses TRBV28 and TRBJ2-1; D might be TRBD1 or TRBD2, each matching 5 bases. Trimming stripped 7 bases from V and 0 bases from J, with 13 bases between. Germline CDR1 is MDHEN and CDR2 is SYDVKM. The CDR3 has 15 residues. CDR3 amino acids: CASTNVGASYNEQFF. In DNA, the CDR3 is TGTGCCAGCACCAACGTCGGGGCCTCCTACAATGAGCAGTTCTTC.

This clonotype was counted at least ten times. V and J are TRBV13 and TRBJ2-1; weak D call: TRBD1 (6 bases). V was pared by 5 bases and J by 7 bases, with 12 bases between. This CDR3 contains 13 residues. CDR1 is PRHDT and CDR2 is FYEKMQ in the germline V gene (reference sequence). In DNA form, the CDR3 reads TGTGCCAGCAGCACTCAAAGGGGGAATGAGCAGTTCTTC. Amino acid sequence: CASSTQRGNEQFF.

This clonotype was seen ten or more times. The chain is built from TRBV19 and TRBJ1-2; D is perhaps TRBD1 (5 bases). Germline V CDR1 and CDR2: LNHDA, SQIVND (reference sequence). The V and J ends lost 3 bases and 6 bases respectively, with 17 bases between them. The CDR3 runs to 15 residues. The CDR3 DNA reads TGTGCCAGTAGTATGATTCCCGGGGGTCCGGATGGCTACACCTTC. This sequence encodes CASSMIPGGPDGYTF.

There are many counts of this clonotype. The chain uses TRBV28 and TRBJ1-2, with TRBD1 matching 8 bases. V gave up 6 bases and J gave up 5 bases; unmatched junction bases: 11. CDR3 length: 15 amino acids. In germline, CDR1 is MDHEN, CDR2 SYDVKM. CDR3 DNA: TGTGCCAGCAGCAAACCTGGGACAGGTCGATATGGCTACACCTTC. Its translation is CASSKPGTGRYGYTF.

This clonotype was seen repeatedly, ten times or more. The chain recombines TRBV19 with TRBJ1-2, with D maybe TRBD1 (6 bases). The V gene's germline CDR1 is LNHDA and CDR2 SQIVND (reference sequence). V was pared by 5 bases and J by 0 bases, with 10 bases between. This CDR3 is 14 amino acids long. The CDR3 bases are TGTGCCAGTAGTCCCGGACAGACTAACTATGGCTACACCTTC. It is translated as CASSPGQTNYGYTF.

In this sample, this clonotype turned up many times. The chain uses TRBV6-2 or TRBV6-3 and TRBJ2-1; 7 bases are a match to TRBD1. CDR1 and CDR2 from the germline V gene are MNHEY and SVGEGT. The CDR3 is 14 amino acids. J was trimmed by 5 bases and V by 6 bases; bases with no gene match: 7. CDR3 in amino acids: CASSDRAADNEQFF. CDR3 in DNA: TGTGCCAGCAGCGACAGGGCCGCTGACAATGAGCAGTTCTTC.

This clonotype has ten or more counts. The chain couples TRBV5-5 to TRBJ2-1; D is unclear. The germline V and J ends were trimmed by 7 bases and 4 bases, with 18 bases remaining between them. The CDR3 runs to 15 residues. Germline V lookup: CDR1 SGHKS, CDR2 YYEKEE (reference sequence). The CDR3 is CASLPVTMGYNEQFF. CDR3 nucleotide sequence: TGTGCCAGCTTACCCGTAACTATGGGTTACAATGAGCAGTTCTTC.

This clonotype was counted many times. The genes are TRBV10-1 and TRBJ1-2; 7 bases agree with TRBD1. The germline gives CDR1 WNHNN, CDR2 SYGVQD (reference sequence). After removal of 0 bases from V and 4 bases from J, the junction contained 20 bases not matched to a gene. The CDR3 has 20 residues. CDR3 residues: CASSESKVRDRPKGGYGYTF. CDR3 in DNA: TGCGCCAGCAGTGAGTCGAAGGTTAGGGACAGACCCAAAGGAGGCTATGGCTACACCTTC.